Listed here are 11 T cell receptor beta chains from one sample, sequenced in a study of OX40 agonist ivuxolimab in advanced cancers. Sequenced by immunoSEQ multiplex PCR; TCRdb stores in-frame clones only, minus some. The table lists around 50,000 clones, 75% to 90% of them singletons. Sequenced material: CD4+ or CD8+ T cells sorted from blood, taken in a trial of the OX40 agonist ivuxolimab. Receptor source: an adult with an advanced solid tumor such as melanoma, head and neck, liver or kidney cancer.

In its sample, this clone was seen once. The chain combines TRBV14 with TRBJ2-7; perhaps TRBD2 as D (5 bases). Germline CDR1 reads SGHDN; CDR2 reads FVKESK. The CDR3 is 13 amino acids. Between the trimmed V and J ends, which lost 2 bases and 3 bases, there was a span of 8 bases. The CDR3 loop reads CASSQTDYYEQYF. In DNA form, the CDR3 reads TGTGCCAGCAGCCAAACAGACTACTACGAGCAGTACTTC.

The chain joins TRBV19 to TRBJ2-5; TRBD2 is a possible D gene (7 bases). The V end lost 8 bases, the J end lost 2 bases, and 12 bases lay between the germline ends. Looked up from germline, CDR1 is LNHDA and CDR2 is SQIVND (reference sequence). The CDR3 is 13 residues long. CDR3 in DNA: TGTGCCAGTTCACAGGGAGGGCAAGAGACCCAGTACTTC. This translates into CASSQGGQETQYF.

The chain carries TRBV19 and TRBJ1-5; D is possibly TRBD1 (6 bases). This CDR3 spans 12 amino acids. Germline-derived CDR1 and CDR2 are LNHDA and SQIVND (reference sequence). V lost 9 bases, J lost 5 bases, and 11 bases lay in between. CDR3 in DNA: TGTGCCAGCACAGGGAATTATCAGCCCCAGCATTTT. Its translation: CASTGNYQPQHF.

The chain joins TRBV5-1 to TRBJ2-2, with 7 bases fitting TRBD2. Trimming took 0 bases from V and 2 from J; bases not matched to a gene: 4. This CDR3 contains 16 residues. Germline assignment: CDR1 SGHRS and CDR2 YFSETQ. CDR3 protein: CASSLDGRGNTGELFF. The CDR3 region has the DNA TGCGCCAGCAGCTTGGATGGGAGGGGAAACACCGGGGAGCTGTTTTTT.

V and J are TRBV4-1 and TRBJ2-2, with TRBD1 identical over 9 bases. The length of the CDR3 is 14 residues. V shed 4 bases, J shed 5 bases, and the junction held 2 bases outside the gene matches. Germline loops: CDR1 MGHRA, CDR2 YSYEKL. CDR3 nucleotides: TGCGCCAGCAGCCCGGGGACAGGGACCGGGGAGCTGTTTTTT. Residues: CASSPGTGTGELFF.

A few counts support this clone. Other DNA sequences of this sample code for an identical CDR3. V gene TRBV18 combines with J gene TRBJ2-1; unclear D gene. This CDR3 is 13 amino acids long. Trimming stripped 1 base from V and 7 bases from J, with 8 bases between. CDR1 is KGHSH and CDR2 is LQKENI in the germline V gene. The CDR3 is CASSPRVGNEQFF. The CDR3 bases are TGTGCCAGCTCACCACGGGTCGGTAATGAGCAGTTCTTC.

This clone has just one count. The gene calls are TRBV19 and TRBJ1-2; D gene uncertain. The V gene's germline CDR1 is LNHDA and CDR2 SQIVND (reference sequence). CDR3 length: 14 amino acids. The V end lost 8 bases, the J end lost 8 bases, and 21 bases lay between the germline ends. DNA of the CDR3: TGTGCCAGTCGTAGAAAAGGGCAGGCCTGGGGCTACACCTTC. As protein: CASRRKGQAWGYTF.

This clone was seen once. The chain joins TRBV28 to TRBJ1-5, with D maybe TRBD1 (6 bases). The CDR3 runs 18 residues. Trimming removed 1 base from V and 0 bases from J, with 16 bases in between. Germline CDR1 MDHEN, CDR2 SYDVKM. The CDR3 bases are TGTGCCAGCAGTTTATTATCTTTACAGGGACTTAGCAATCAGCCCCAGCATTTT. The encoded protein is CASSLLSLQGLSNQPQHF. The complete variable domain, with remaining parts taken from reference TRBV28 and TRBJ1-5, reads DVKVTQSSRYLVKRTGEKVFLECVQDMDHENMFWYRQDPGLGLRLIYFSYDVKMKEKGDIPEGYSVSREKKERFSLILESASTNQTSMYLCASSLLSLQGLSNQPQHFGDGTRLSIL.

The chain combines TRBV28 with TRBJ1-2; 9 positions agree with TRBD1. The CDR3 covers 15 residues. Germline CDR1 is MDHEN and CDR2 is SYDVKM. Unmatched junction bases numbered 5, after V lost 4 bases and J lost 2 bases. CDR3 residues: CASSSQGAGNYGYTF. The CDR3, as DNA: TGTGCCAGCAGTTCACAGGGGGCGGGGAACTATGGCTACACCTTC.

The sample holds one count of this clone. The V gene is TRBV18, the J gene TRBJ2-5; D is perhaps TRBD1 (5 bases). Deletions cut 6 bases from V and 1 base from J, with 12 bases between. The germline gives CDR1 KGHSH, CDR2 LQKENI. The CDR3 is made up of 14 amino acids. The CDR3 DNA reads as TGTGCCAGCTCCTTCCGACAGACCCAAGAGACCCAGTACTTC. It codes for CASSFRQTQETQYF.

This clone was counted once. V and J are TRBV5-1 and TRBJ2-1; D is unresolved. CDR3 length equals 12 residues. Germline V gene lookup returns CDR1 SGHRS and CDR2 YFSETQ. V was trimmed by 2 bases and J by 4 bases, leaving 4 bases between them. The CDR3 nucleotides are TGCGCCAGCAGCTTTACTTACAATGAGCAGTTCTTC. Its protein product is CASSFTYNEQFF.